These 21 T cell receptor beta chains were sequenced from one sample in a study of blood T cell repertoires in COVID-19. Sequenced by immunoSEQ multiplex PCR; TCRdb stores in-frame clones only, minus some. In the table there are under 350,000 clones, approximately 87% of which are singletons. Sequenced input: peripheral blood. The source of these receptors is a man between 60 and 75 years old who had recovered from COVID-19.

The chain couples TRBV5-1 to TRBJ2-2; D call uncertain. The CDR3 is 14 residues long. The V gene's germline CDR1 is SGHRS and CDR2 YFSETQ. V shed 1 base and J shed 0 bases, with 4 bases lying between them. CDR3 sequence: CASSLFANTGELFF. CDR3 DNA sequence: TGCGCCAGCAGCTTGTTCGCGAACACCGGGGAGCTGTTTTTT. Filled out from reference TRBV5-1 and TRBJ2-2, the complete variable domain reads KAGVTQTPRYLIKTRGQQVTLSCSPISGHRSVSWYQQTPGQGLQFLFEYFSETQRNKGNFPGRFSGRQFSNSRSEMNVSTLELGDSALYLCASSLFANTGELFFGEGSRLTVL.

The chain has TRBV4-1 and TRBJ2-1; TRBD1 agrees at 8 bases. This CDR3 has 15 amino acids. After removal of 4 bases from V and 4 bases from J, the junction contained 6 bases not matched to a gene. Per germline, CDR1 MGHRA and CDR2 YSYEKL. CDR3 residues: CASSPGRGPYNEQFF. The CDR3 DNA reads TGCGCCAGCAGCCCAGGCAGGGGGCCTTACAATGAGCAGTTCTTC.

This sequence joins TRBV5-4 and TRBJ2-2; TRBD1 aligns across 10 bases. V was clipped by 4 bases and J by 9 bases; unmatched bases: 12. CDR3 length equals 16 residues. CDR1 is SGHNT and CDR2 is YYREEE in the germline V gene (reference sequence). CDR3 in amino acids: CASSQTPGQGIRELFF. The CDR3 region has the DNA TGTGCCAGCAGCCAGACTCCGGGACAGGGGATCCGGGAGCTGTTTTTT.

This clone showed up just a few times. This chain uses TRBV3-1 (or the pseudogene TRBV3-2) with TRBJ2-7; 9 bases fit TRBD2. V gave up 4 bases and J gave up 4 bases; unmatched junction bases: 8. CDR1 is LGHDT, CDR2 YNNKEL, per germline (reference sequence). The CDR3 totals 15 residues. CDR3 DNA sequence: TGTGCCAGCAGCCCCCCGGGGCGGGGGGGGTACGAGCAGTACTTC. It encodes CASSPPGRGGYEQYF.

This chain links TRBV30 with TRBJ1-6; 11 nucleotides agree with TRBD1. Germline trimming cut 4 bases from V and 7 bases from J; bases unmatched to any gene: 6. The CDR3 extends over 15 amino acids. From germline, CDR1 is GTSNPN and CDR2 SVGIG (reference sequence). The CDR3 spells CAWMSGQGANSPLHF. CDR3 DNA: TGTGCCTGGATGTCAGGACAGGGGGCCAATTCACCCCTCCACTTT.

This chain links TRBV20-1 with TRBJ2-5; D not resolved. This CDR3 has 12 residues. CDR1 is DFQATT, CDR2 SNEGSKA, per germline (reference sequence). Trimming took off 3 bases at V and 3 bases at J, with 8 bases between the two ends. CDR3 sequence reads: CSASFAEETQYF. CDR3 sequence (DNA): TGCAGTGCTAGTTTTGCAGAAGAGACCCAGTACTTC.

V usage is TRBV18 and J usage is TRBJ1-2, with unresolved D. The CDR3 extends over 13 amino acids. Germline CDR1 KGHSH, CDR2 LQKENI. The V end was cut by 2 bases, the J end by 1 base, with 5 bases between. In DNA, the CDR3 is TGTGCCAGCTCACCAACAGTTAACTATGGCTACACCTTC. Translation gives CASSPTVNYGYTF.

The V and J genes are TRBV11-2 and TRBJ2-2; D might be TRBD1 (8 bases). In germline, CDR1 is SGHAT, CDR2 FQNNGV. The CDR3 consists of 17 residues. Trimming cost V 5 bases and J 3 bases, with 19 bases left between them. The CDR3 spells CASSPLTGGGHTGELFF. CDR3 bases: TGTGCCAGCAGCCCACTAACAGGGGGGGGTCACACCGGGGAGCTGTTTTTT.

This clone was recorded once. Sequence at one end of the junction differs from germline and may be a read error. The chain links TRBV28 to TRBJ1-2, with TRBD1 identical over 10 bases. The V gene's germline CDR1 is MDHEN and CDR2 SYDVKM. This CDR3 has 14 amino acids. The CDR3 sequence: CASSYTGGDRGAIF. Here the CDR3 DNA reads TGTGCCAGCAGTTATACTGGGGGGGACAGGGGTGCAATATTC.

The J gene is TRBJ2-1, the V gene TRBV7-6; 7 bases fit TRBD2. Germline CDR1 reads SGHVS; CDR2 reads FNYEAQ. This CDR3 comprises 17 residues. V was clipped by 5 bases and J by 5 bases; unmatched bases: 15. This CDR3 reads CASSPRPGTTNNNEQFF. The CDR3 nucleotides read TGTGCCAGCAGCCCACGCCCCGGGACTACGAATAACAATGAGCAGTTCTTC.

V gene TRBV28 combines with J gene TRBJ1-6; a weak D match, TRBD1 (5 bases). The CDR3 sequence is 14 residues long. Trimming removed 11 bases at V and 6 bases at J, with 17 bases between. Germline V gives CDR1 MDHEN, CDR2 SYDVKM. The CDR3 coding sequence is TGTGCCGCCAAAGGCCAGGGCGGTAATTCACCCCTCCACTTT. It translates to CAAKGQGGNSPLHF.

The chain is built from TRBV20-1 and TRBJ2-7; 7 nucleotides line up with TRBD2. Germline V gene lookup returns CDR1 DFQATT and CDR2 SNEGSKA (reference sequence). CDR3 length: 11 residues. Trimming at V came to 5 bases and at J to 9 bases, leaving 7 bases not matched to a gene. The CDR3 DNA sequence: TGCAGTGCTGAGACGGGGGGAGTGCAGTACTTC. It is translated as CSAETGGVQYF.

This clone appeared a few times. This rearrangement joins TRBV24-1 to TRBJ2-2, with D perhaps TRBD1 (6 bases). V was clipped by 4 bases and J by 12 bases, with 17 bases between them. Looked up from germline, CDR1 is KGHDR and CDR2 is SFDVKD. This CDR3 has 14 amino acids. The CDR3 DNA sequence: TGTGCCACCAGTGAGCCCTTTGACAGGTCCCAGCTGTTTTTT. It is translated as CATSEPFDRSQLFF.

The V call is TRBV6-5, the J call TRBJ1-1; TRBD1 agrees at 9 bases. CDR3 length equals 14 residues. Trimming removed 5 bases from V and 1 base from J; junction bases left unmatched: 2. Germline lookup yields CDR1 MNHEY and CDR2 SVGAGI. CDR3 bases: TGTGCCAGCAGTCGGACAGGGGCGAACACTGAAGCTTTCTTT. It codes for CASSRTGANTEAFF.

The chain employs TRBV2 and TRBJ2-3; 7 bases align to TRBD1. The germline gives CDR1 SNHLY, CDR2 FYNNEI. There are 15 residues in the CDR3. With V trimmed by 6 bases and J by 6 bases, 12 bases remained unmatched. The CDR3 region has the DNA TGTGCCAGCAGCCAAGGACAGGTGCCCGGGGATACGCAGTATTTT. Residues: CASSQGQVPGDTQYF. Together with reference TRBV2 and TRBJ2-3, the CDR3 gives the full variable domain: EPEVTQTPSHQVTQMGQEVILRCVPISNHLYFYWYRQILGQKVEFLVSFYNNEISEKSEIFDDQFSVERPDGSNFTLKIRSTKLEDSAMYFCASSQGQVPGDTQYFGPGTRLTVL.

CDR3 region: CASSLASYRTGINQPQHF. CDR3 DNA sequence: TGTGCCAGCAGCTTAGCGTCCTACCGGACAGGGATCAATCAGCCCCAGCATTTT. The gene calls are TRBV7-9 and TRBJ1-5; TRBD1 aligns across 8 bases. CDR3 length equals 18 residues. V dropped 0 bases and J dropped 3; count of bases not matched to a gene: 10. The V gene's germline CDR1 is SEHNR and CDR2 FQNEAQ (reference sequence).

The rearrangement uses TRBV11-3 and TRBJ2-5; no clear D gene. The ends were cut back, 0 bases at V and 1 base at J, with 6 bases in the middle. CDR1 SGHNT and CDR2 YENEEA come from the germline V gene. The CDR3 contains 14 residues. CDR3 sequence reads: CASSLDTAQETQYF. CDR3 nucleotides: TGTGCCAGCAGCTTAGATACAGCCCAAGAGACCCAGTACTTC.

CDR3 nucleotides: TGTGCCAGCAGCCAAGCGAGTCCTAGCGGGGGGGTATCAGCTGAGACCCAGTACTTC. Translated, it gives CASSQASPSGGVSAETQYF. V is TRBV3-1 (or the pseudogene TRBV3-2) and J is TRBJ2-5; 12 nucleotides match TRBD2. The germline V gene has CDR1 LGHDT and CDR2 YNNKEL (reference sequence). Unmatched junction bases numbered 14, after V lost 1 base and J lost 5 bases. The CDR3 has 19 residues.

The chain combines TRBV5-6 with TRBJ1-3, with D perhaps TRBD1 (5 bases). CDR1 SGHDT and CDR2 YYEEEE come from the germline V gene. Trimming pared 6 bases from V and 4 bases from J, leaving 14 bases between. The CDR3 runs 14 residues. The DNA for the CDR3 is TGTGCCAGCAATACCCGGGGGTCGGGAAACACCATATATTTT. Translation: CASNTRGSGNTIYF. Full variable domain (missing parts from reference TRBV5-6 and TRBJ1-3): DAGVTQSPTHLIKTRGQQVTLRCSPKSGHDTVSWYQQALGQGPQFIFQYYEEEERQRGNFPDRFSGHQFPNYSSELNVNALLLGDSALYLCASNTRGSGNTIYFGEGSWLTVV.

V is TRBV4-1 and J is TRBJ2-1, with D unclear. Germline V gives CDR1 MGHRA, CDR2 YSYEKL. The V end was cut by 0 bases, the J end by 0 bases, with 9 bases between. CDR3 size: 16 residues. CDR3 sequence: CASSQEPASSYNEQFF. The CDR3 bases are TGCGCCAGCAGCCAAGAACCCGCTAGCTCCTACAATGAGCAGTTCTTC.

This chain connects TRBV19 to TRBJ1-4, with TRBD1 identical over 7 bases. The germline V gene encodes CDR1 LNHDA and CDR2 SQIVND (reference sequence). CDR3 size: 17 residues. After removal of 2 bases from V and 6 bases from J, the junction contained 12 bases not matched to a gene. The CDR3 bases are TGTGCCAGTAGTATAATTTCAGGGGGGTACAAGGATGAAAAACTGTTTTTT. Translation gives CASSIISGGYKDEKLFF.